The T cell receptor beta chain under discussion was sequenced for a study of breast tumors, draining lymph nodes, adjacent tissues. Points from the study as a whole: Most tumor T cells seemingly derive from lymph node, then expand in tumor.

The CDR3 contains 15 residues. As for this clonotype: Antigen specificity is unknown.

TCRdb redid the calling of the multiplex PCR reads with MiXCR, one entry per CDR3 protein. The sample carries about 230,000 distinct CDR3 sequences, about 30% recorded once. Axillary draining lymph nodes of breast cancer patients supplied the node samples. This receptor was identified in a female donor with breast cancer. Some clones in this sample may be carry-over from other donors' samples. Sequenced: axillary lymph node tissue. The V and J genes are TRBV12-1 and TRBJ2-7; the table's D gene call, TRBD1, was not cross checked with the DNA. TRBV12-1 is noted as a pseudogene. The CDR3 loop reads CASSHPRGADYEQYF. The CDR3 DNA is TGTGCCAGCAGCCACCCCCGGGGGGCGGACTACGAGCAGTACTTC.